This T cell receptor beta chain was recovered during a study of cytomegalovirus exposure and HLA in healthy donors. General study points: A later analysis linked a missense DCLRE1C variant to TCR beta V- and J-gene trimming. An analysis that was carried out later associated approximately 17,000 TCR beta sequences with HLA alleles at 0.05 false discovery rate. Using the classifier, cytomegalovirus status was reportedly diagnosed with high specificity and sensitivity.

This clone was picked up a small number of times. Its specificity is unknown. Germline lookup yields CDR1 WSHSY and CDR2 SAAADI. With 3 bases removed from V and 4 bases from J, the gap between germline ends came to 9 bases. The CDR3 consists of 13 residues. PCR used 60 Vbeta primers and 13 Jbeta primers. The table came from immunoSEQ multiplex PCR; TCRdb's copy has only in-frame clones and leaves some out. This table has around 170,000 clones, around 80% appearing once. J is TRBJ1-2 and V is TRBV10-2; D perhaps matches TRBD1 (5 bases). Sequencing was done on a sample of PBMCs. The sequence came from a girl aged 10-17 years in good health and CMV-seropositive. DNA of the CDR3: TGCGCCAGCAGTGAATGGGGCAGCTATGGCTACACCTTC. Its protein product is CASSEWGSYGYTF.